These 19 T cell receptor beta chains were all obtained from the same sample, sequenced in a study of vaccination and CD4 T cells after COVID-19. Treatment indicated: approximately nine-day PBMC culture with coronavirus spike peptide pools or control peptides (ViraFEST assay). Cultured CD4+ T cells had their DNA profiled by the Oncomine TCR Beta short-read assay. TCRdb used MiXCR to reprocess the PCR reads, holding one entry per CDR3 protein. Of some 20,000 distinct CDR3 sequences in the sample, around 50% were seen once. Antigens of these TCRs are unknown. The sequencing sample was made of CD4+ T cells from blood, cultured in vitro. These receptors originate from a human donor who had recovered from COVID-19.

This chain joins TRBV27 and TRBJ1-5, with a possible D match to TRBD1 (6 bases). Looked up from germline, CDR1 is MNHEY and CDR2 is SMNVEV (reference sequence). This CDR3 spans 13 amino acids. V lost 3 bases and J 7 bases, leaving 10 bases between the germline ends. The CDR3 bases are TGTGCCAGCAGTTTGGGGGCACGACAGCCCCAGCATTTT. Its protein product is CASSLGARQPQHF.

The rearrangement links TRBV30 to TRBJ1-2; possibly TRBD1 for D (5 bases). The length of the CDR3 is 13 residues. V was pared by 3 bases and J by 4 bases, with 12 bases between. CDR1 and CDR2 from the germline V gene are GTSNPN and SVGIG (reference sequence). The CDR3: CAWRQENTYGYTF. For the CDR3, the DNA is TGTGCCTGGAGACAGGAGAACACCTATGGCTACACCTTC.

The chain has TRBV15 and TRBJ1-1; no definite D call. Germline V gene sequence: CDR1 LNHNV, CDR2 YYDKDF (reference sequence). Between the trimmed V and J ends, which lost 3 bases and 0 bases, there was a span of 8 bases. CDR3 length equals 14 residues. CDR3 nucleotides: TGTGCCACCAGCAGCCTCACAGTGAACACTGAAGCTTTCTTT. Translated, it gives CATSSLTVNTEAFF.

As regards this clonotype: Compared with germline, one end of the junction differs, possibly owing to a read error. This sequence joins TRBV6-5 and TRBJ1-5, with D perhaps TRBD1 (5 bases). This CDR3 spans 13 amino acids. Germline assignment: CDR1 MNHEY and CDR2 SVGAGI. CDR3 region: CACSYVGGQPQHF. The CDR3 bases are TGTGCCTGCAGTTACGTGGGGGGACAGCCCCAGCATTTT.

This clonotype was picked up a small number of times. This rearrangement joins TRBV5-1 to TRBJ1-2; TRBD1 matches 7 bases. V lost 3 bases, J lost 3 bases, and 5 bases stayed unmatched. The CDR3 covers 14 residues. Germline V gene data show CDR1 as SGHRS and CDR2 as YFSETQ. The CDR3 coding sequence is TGCGCCAGCAGCTACGGACAGGCCGACTATGGCTACACCTTC. Its translation: CASSYGQADYGYTF. Drawing the rest from reference TRBV5-1 and TRBJ1-2, the complete variable domain is KAGVTQTPRYLIKTRGQQVTLSCSPISGHRSVSWYQQTPGQGLQFLFEYFSETQRNKGNFPGRFSGRQFSNSRSEMNVSTLELGDSALYLCASSYGQADYGYTFGSGTRLTVV.

The chain is built from TRBV6-1 and TRBJ1-1, with 7 bases that match TRBD1. J was trimmed by 4 bases and V by 7 bases; bases with no gene match: 12. This CDR3 contains 15 residues. Germline V gene data show CDR1 as MNHNS and CDR2 as SASEGT. In DNA, the CDR3 is TGTGCCAGCACCTCTCGGAACAGGGGATCCACTGAAGCTTTCTTT. This sequence encodes CASTSRNRGSTEAFF.

This rearrangement joins TRBV20-1 to TRBJ2-5; 9 bases map to TRBD1. The CDR3 length is 13 residues. Germline V gene lookup returns CDR1 DFQATT and CDR2 SNEGSKA (reference sequence). J gave up 5 bases and V 6 bases, and 7 bases lay outside the gene matches. The CDR3 is CSATDRGSETQYF. The CDR3 DNA is TGCAGTGCGACGGACAGGGGAAGCGAGACCCAGTACTTC.

This clonotype was seen a few times. This chain connects TRBV21-1 to TRBJ1-5. TRBV21-1 is a pseudogene locus. The CDR3 length is 13 residues. The CDR3 here is CASSIHHWRQRGF. The DNA of the CDR3 is TGTGCCAGCAGCATCCACCATTGGCGACAAAGAGGATTT.

In its sample, this clonotype was seen a few times. The chain uses TRBV6-5 and TRBJ1-2; D perhaps matches TRBD1 (5 bases). Germline CDR1 and CDR2: MNHEY and SVGAGI. The V end was cut by 2 bases, the J end by 7 bases, with 17 bases between. The CDR3 consists of 15 residues. The CDR3 DNA follows: TGTGCCAGCAGTTACGGGGAACAGGCTGGGGTTGGCTACACCTTC. This gives the protein CASSYGEQAGVGYTF.

The table lists this clonotype with a few counts. The chain joins TRBV20-1 to TRBJ1-1, with a weak D call TRBD1 (5 bases). Germline-derived CDR1 and CDR2 are DFQATT and SNEGSKA (reference sequence). Trimming shortened V by 0 bases and J by 6 bases, and 14 bases separated the two germline ends. CDR3 length: 14 residues. In nucleotides, the CDR3 is TGCAGTGCTAGAGATCCCCAGGGTCCTCCTGAAGCTTTCTTT. Translation gives CSARDPQGPPEAFF.

The chain employs TRBV4-3 and TRBJ2-1; D perhaps matches TRBD2 (6 bases). The V gene's germline CDR1 is LGHNA and CDR2 YSLEER. CDR3 length equals 16 residues. The V end lost 0 bases, the J end lost 3 bases, and 12 bases lay between the germline ends. CDR3 DNA: TGCGCCAGCAGCCAAGATCCCCCCGGGGGCTACAATGAGCAGTTCTTC. As protein: CASSQDPPGGYNEQFF.

This chain uses TRBV7-8 with TRBJ2-1, with 10 bases that match TRBD1. The germline V gene has CDR1 SGHVS and CDR2 FQNEAQ. CDR3 length: 14 amino acids. With V trimmed by 3 bases and J by 10 bases, 6 bases remained unmatched. The DNA of the CDR3 is TGTGCCAGCAGCTTCTCGACAGGGGGCGGAGAGCAGTTCTTC. As protein: CASSFSTGGGEQFF.

The CDR3 reads CASSLVDQGTEAFF. The DNA of the CDR3 is TGTGCCAGCAGCTTAGTGGACCAGGGGACTGAAGCTTTCTTT. The chain couples TRBV7-6 to TRBJ1-1; D is perhaps TRBD1 (6 bases). Deletions cut 1 base from V and 5 bases from J, with 11 bases between. Germline values: CDR1 SGHVS, CDR2 FNYEAQ. The CDR3 contains 14 residues.

This clonotype was observed a few times. The chain combines TRBV24-1 with TRBJ1-5, with 7 bases aligning to TRBD1. J was trimmed by 4 bases and V by 6 bases; bases with no gene match: 5. This CDR3 region has 14 residues. Germline V lookup: CDR1 KGHDR, CDR2 SFDVKD. The CDR3 DNA follows: TGTGCCACCAGTAGTACAGGGGATAATCAGCCCCAGCATTTT. This translates into CATSSTGDNQPQHF.

This clonotype has more than one count but fewer than ten. The rearrangement links TRBV2 to TRBJ1-3; D perhaps matches TRBD1 (5 bases). There are 13 residues in the CDR3. Trimming pared 7 bases from V and 0 bases from J, leaving 7 bases between. Germline-derived CDR1 and CDR2 are SNHLY and FYNNEI. The DNA for the CDR3 is TGTGCCAGCAAGACAGCCTCTGGAAACACCATATATTTT. The encoded protein is CASKTASGNTIYF.

V and J are TRBV15 and TRBJ1-1, with D perhaps matching TRBD1 (6 bases). Between the trimmed V and J ends, which lost 8 bases and 0 bases, there was a span of 13 bases. Germline loops: CDR1 LNHNV, CDR2 YYDKDF (reference sequence). The CDR3 length is 14 residues. The CDR3 spells CATRRDTVNTEAFF. As DNA, the CDR3 is TGTGCCACCCGCCGGGACACCGTGAACACTGAAGCTTTCTTT.

This clonotype occurred once. The CDR3 DNA reads as TGTGCCAGCAGCCAATATGTGACGACTAGCGGAAACAATGAGCAGTTCTTC. Translated, it gives CASSQYVTTSGNNEQFF. The J gene is TRBJ2-1, the V gene TRBV14, with TRBD2 matching 9 bases. This CDR3 is built from 17 residues. Per germline, CDR1 SGHDN and CDR2 FVKESK. With 2 bases clipped from V and 5 bases from J, the junction kept 10 bases outside the gene matches.

The chain carries TRBV7-9 and TRBJ1-5; 12 nucleotides align to TRBD1. V was pared by 11 bases and J by 3 bases, with 11 bases of the junction left unmatched. This CDR3 is built from 16 residues. Germline-derived CDR1 and CDR2 are SEHNR and FQNEAQ (reference sequence). This chain's CDR3 is CAPPKPGQGANQPQHF. In DNA form, the CDR3 reads TGTGCCCCCCCAAAACCGGGACAGGGGGCCAATCAGCCCCAGCATTTT. The variable domain in full, completed from reference TRBV7-9 and TRBJ1-5, reads DTGVSQNPRHKITKRGQNVTFRCDPISEHNRLYWYRQTLGQGPEFLTYFQNEAQLEKSRLLSDRFSAERPKGSFSTLEIQRTEQGDSAMYLCAPPKPGQGANQPQHFGDGTRLSIL.

A few counts support this clonotype. The chain joins TRBV27 to TRBJ1-5, with unresolved D. The ends were cut back, 2 bases at V and 7 bases at J, with 12 bases in the middle. Per germline, CDR1 MNHEY and CDR2 SMNVEV (reference sequence). The CDR3 extends over 14 amino acids. CDR3 bases: TGTGCCAGCAGTTTAGCGGGCTCGGGGCAGCCCCAGCATTTT. Translating it yields CASSLAGSGQPQHF.